This T cell receptor (beta chain) was documented in a study of blood T cell repertoires in COVID-19. In the study overall: Sites across the United States, Italy and Spain contributed samples from acute and convalescent COVID-19.

V lost 5 bases, J lost 3 bases, and 7 bases stayed unmatched. CDR1 is SGHVS, CDR2 FQNEAQ, per germline. The CDR3 runs to 17 residues. Assay: immunoSEQ multiplex PCR; the TCRdb copy retains only in-frame clones and omits some. The sample consists of roughly 300,000 clones, approximately 87% of them appearing once. The sequence came from a woman in her forties or fifties who had recovered from COVID-19. The sample was peripheral blood. This chain links TRBV7-8 with TRBJ2-4, with 13 bases aligning to TRBD2. Here the CDR3 DNA reads TGTGCCAGCAGCCCCCGGCGACTAGCGGGAGGCAAAAACATTCAGTACTTC. Encoded protein: CASSPRRLAGGKNIQYF.